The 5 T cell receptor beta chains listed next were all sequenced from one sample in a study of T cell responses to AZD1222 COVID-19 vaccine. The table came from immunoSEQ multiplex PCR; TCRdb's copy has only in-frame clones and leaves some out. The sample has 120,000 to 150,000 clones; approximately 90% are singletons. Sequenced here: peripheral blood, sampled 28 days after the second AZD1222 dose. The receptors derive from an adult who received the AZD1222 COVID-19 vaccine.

In DNA, the CDR3 is TGCAGCGTTGAATTCCAGGGGGGGACCCAGTACTTC. Amino acids: CSVEFQGGTQYF. The V call is TRBV29-1, the J call TRBJ2-5, with TRBD1 as a possible D gene (7 bases). V dropped 2 bases and J dropped 7 bases, with 11 bases sitting between them. Germline V gene sequence: CDR1 SQVTM, CDR2 ANQGSEA. CDR3 length: 12 amino acids.

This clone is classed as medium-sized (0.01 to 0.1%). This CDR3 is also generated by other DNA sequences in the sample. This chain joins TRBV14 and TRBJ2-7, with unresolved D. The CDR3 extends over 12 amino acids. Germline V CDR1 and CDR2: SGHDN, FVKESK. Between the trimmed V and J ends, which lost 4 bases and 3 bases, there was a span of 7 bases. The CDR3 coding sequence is TGTGCCAGCAGCCCGGCAAACTACGAGCAGTACTTC. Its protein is CASSPANYEQYF.

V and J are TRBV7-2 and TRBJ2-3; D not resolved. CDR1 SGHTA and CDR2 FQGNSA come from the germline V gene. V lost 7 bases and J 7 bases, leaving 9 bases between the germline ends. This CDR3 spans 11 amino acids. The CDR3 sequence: CASTIGNTQYF. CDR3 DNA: TGTGCCAGCACCATCGGTAATACGCAGTATTTT.

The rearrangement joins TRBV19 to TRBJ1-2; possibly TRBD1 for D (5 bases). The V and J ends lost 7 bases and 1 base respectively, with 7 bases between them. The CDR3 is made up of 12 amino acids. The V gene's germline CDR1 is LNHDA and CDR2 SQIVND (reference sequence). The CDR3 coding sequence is TGTGCCAGTAAGACAGTTAACTATGGCTACACCTTC. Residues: CASKTVNYGYTF. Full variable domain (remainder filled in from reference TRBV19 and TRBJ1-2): DGGITQSPKYLFRKEGQNVTLSCEQNLNHDAMYWYRQDPGQGLRLIYYSQIVNDFQKGDIAEGYSVSREKKESFPLTVTSAQKNPTAFYLCASKTVNYGYTFGSGTRLTVV.

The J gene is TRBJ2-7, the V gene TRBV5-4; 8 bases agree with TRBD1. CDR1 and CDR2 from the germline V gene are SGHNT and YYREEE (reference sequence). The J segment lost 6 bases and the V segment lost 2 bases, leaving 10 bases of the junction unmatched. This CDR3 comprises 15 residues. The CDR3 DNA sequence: TGTGCCAGCAGCTTAGACAGGGGAAGGTTCAGCGAGCAGTACTTC. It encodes CASSLDRGRFSEQYF.